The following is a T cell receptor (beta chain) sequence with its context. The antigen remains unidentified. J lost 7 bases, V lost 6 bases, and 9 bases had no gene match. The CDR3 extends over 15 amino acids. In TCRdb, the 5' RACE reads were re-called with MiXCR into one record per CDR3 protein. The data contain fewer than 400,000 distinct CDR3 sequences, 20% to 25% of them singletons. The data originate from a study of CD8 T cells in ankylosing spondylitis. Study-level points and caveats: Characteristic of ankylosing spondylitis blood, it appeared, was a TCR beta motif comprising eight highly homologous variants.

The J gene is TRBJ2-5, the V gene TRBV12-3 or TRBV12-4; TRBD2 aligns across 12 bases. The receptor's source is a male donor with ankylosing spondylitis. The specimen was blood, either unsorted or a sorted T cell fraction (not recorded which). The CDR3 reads CASSQGLAGPGTQYF. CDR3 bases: TGTGCCAGCAGCCAGGGACTAGCGGGTCCTGGGACCCAGTACTTC.